This TCR beta chain was retrieved from a study of blood T cells in healthy people across ages. Per sample, a minimum of 6.5 million PBMCs were isolated. Germline-derived CDR1 and CDR2 are SGHDT and YYEEEE. After removal of 2 bases from V and 5 bases from J, the junction contained 9 bases not matched to a gene. The CDR3 covers 17 residues. It was with a sample-barcoded 5' primer and a J-beta primer mix that a second PCR of roughly 7 to 12 cycles was run. TCRdb re-analysed the 5' RACE reads in MiXCR, keeping a single row per CDR3 protein. Altogether approximately 730,000 distinct CDR3 sequences are present, about 53% being singletons, with the ten largest covering about 38%. This clonotype was found once.

The chain joins TRBV5-6 to TRBJ2-1; TRBD2 matches 11 bases. The clonotype originates from a man older than 75 in good health. Sequenced sample: blood. The CDR3 sequence is CASSFSPGLAANNEQFF. The CDR3 nucleotides are TGTGCCAGCAGCTTTTCACCGGGACTAGCGGCAAACAATGAGCAGTTCTTC.